The 5 T cell receptor beta chains below all came from one sample that was sequenced in a study of radiotherapy plus CTLA-4 blockade in lung cancer. Measured with immunoSEQ multiplex PCR; TCRdb has only the in-frame clones, and not every one. The data hold about 85,000 clones, with more than 75% observed a single time. The sample was peripheral blood, taken from a patient treated with radiotherapy plus ipilimumab. These receptor sequences come from a human donor with non-small cell lung cancer who had a partial response to radiotherapy plus ipilimumab.

Here the CDR3 DNA reads TGTGCCAGCAGCAAGGGACTAGTAAACTCCTACGAGCAGTACTTC. Translated, it gives CASSKGLVNSYEQYF. The chain carries TRBV7-6 and TRBJ2-7; 8 bases align to TRBD2. V was clipped by 5 bases and J by 0 bases; unmatched bases: 6. CDR1 is SGHVS and CDR2 is FNYEAQ in the germline V gene. The CDR3 runs 15 residues.

The rearrangement joins TRBV6-5 to TRBJ2-7; D unclear. V lost 0 bases and J 7 bases, leaving 7 bases between the germline ends. CDR1 MNHEY and CDR2 SVGAGI come from the germline V gene. The length of the CDR3 is 12 residues. This CDR3 is CASSYSGGEQYF. The CDR3 DNA reads TGTGCCAGCAGTTACTCCGGCGGAGAGCAGTACTTC.

The chain employs TRBV21-1 and TRBJ2-7; TRBD2, as called in the table, went unchecked against the DNA. TRBV21-1 is recorded as a pseudogene. The length of the CDR3 is 15 residues. The CDR3 region is CASSKAGGAAYEQYF. DNA for the CDR3: TGTGCCAGCAGCAAAGCGGGAGGCGCTGCCTACGAGCAGTACTTC.

The chain is built from TRBV5-1 and TRBJ2-5; TRBD1 might be the D (5 bases). The germline gives CDR1 SGHRS, CDR2 YFSETQ. V lost 6 bases to trimming and J lost 5 bases, with 11 bases between them. This CDR3 has 12 amino acids. The CDR3 loop reads CASTGITETQYF. The CDR3 DNA sequence: TGCGCCAGCACAGGGATTACGGAGACCCAGTACTTC.

This chain links TRBV19 with TRBJ1-5; a possible D gene is TRBD1 (5 bases). Germline V gene sequence: CDR1 LNHDA, CDR2 SQIVND (reference sequence). V lost 3 bases and J lost 1, with 19 bases in between. The CDR3 consists of 18 residues. The CDR3 bases are TGTGCCAGTAGTATTGGGGCCTATCGGTCTCCAAGCAATCAGCCCCAGCATTTT. Its translation is CASSIGAYRSPSNQPQHF.